The T cell receptor beta chain described here comes from a study of blood T cells in healthy people across ages. The CDR3 is made up of 16 amino acids. Unmatched junction bases numbered 10, after V lost 4 bases and J lost 5 bases. The germline CDR1 and CDR2 sequences are SGHTA and FQGNSA. Together with a sample-barcoded 5' primer, a J-beta primer mix was included in a second PCR lasting roughly 6 to 12 cycles. No fewer than 2.5 million CDR3-containing paired-end reads came from each sample. Each CDR3 protein gets one entry after TCRdb re-called the 5' RACE reads with MiXCR. Of some 1.6 million distinct CDR3 sequences in the sample, around 35% were seen once. Those donating, healthy Caucasian individuals from Russia, were aged about 6 to 95.

V and J are TRBV7-2 and TRBJ1-1; 10 bases map to TRBD1. The sequence was obtained from a woman in her twenties or thirties in good health. Sequenced sample: blood. The CDR3 protein is CASSSGRDRGRTEAFF. The CDR3 nucleotides read TGTGCCAGCAGCTCGGGCAGGGACAGGGGTCGGACTGAAGCTTTCTTT.